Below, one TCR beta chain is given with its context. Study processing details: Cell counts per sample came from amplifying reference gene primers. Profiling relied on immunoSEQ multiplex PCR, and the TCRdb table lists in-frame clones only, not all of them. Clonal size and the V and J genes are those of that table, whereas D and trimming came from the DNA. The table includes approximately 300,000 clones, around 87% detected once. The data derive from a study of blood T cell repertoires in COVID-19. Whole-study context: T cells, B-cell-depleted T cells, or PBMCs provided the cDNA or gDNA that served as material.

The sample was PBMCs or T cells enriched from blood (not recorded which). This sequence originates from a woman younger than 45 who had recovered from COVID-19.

The CDR3 region has the DNA TGCGCCAGCAGCCAAGATTTCCAGGGCGGGAACACCGGGGAGCTGTTTTTT. Translating it yields CASSQDFQGGNTGELFF. The genes are TRBV4-3 and TRBJ2-2; weak D call: TRBD1 (5 bases). Per germline, CDR1 LGHNA and CDR2 YSLEER. V lost 0 bases and J 1 base, leaving 12 bases between the germline ends. CDR3 size: 17 residues.